A single sample is the source of the 2 T cell receptor beta chains below, sequenced in a study of blood T cell repertoires in COVID-19. The assay was immunoSEQ multiplex PCR, and TCRdb's table has in-frame clones only and misses some. The sample has 130,000 or so clones; approximately 80% are singletons. Sequences were obtained from peripheral blood. The receptors here all came from a woman in her sixties with acute or convalescent COVID-19.

This clone was detected once. The chain joins TRBV5-6 to TRBJ2-1; the match to TRBD2 covers 8 bases. This CDR3 spans 14 amino acids. Germline trimming cut 0 bases from V and 6 bases from J; bases unmatched to any gene: 2. CDR1 is SGHDT, CDR2 YYEEEE, per germline. CDR3 nucleotide sequence: TGTGCCAGCAGCTTGGTAGCGGGGCTCAATGAGCAGTTCTTC. This sequence encodes CASSLVAGLNEQFF.

The chain joins TRBV7-9 to TRBJ1-2, with D maybe TRBD1 (5 bases). With 5 bases removed from V and 7 bases from J, the gap between germline ends came to 17 bases. Germline CDR1 reads SEHNR; CDR2 reads FQNEAQ (reference sequence). The CDR3 covers 14 residues. The CDR3 reads CASSPAGPGTGYTF. The CDR3 DNA is TGTGCCAGCAGCCCGGCGGGGCCCGGCACTGGCTACACCTTC.